The sequence of this T cell receptor (beta chain) was determined in a study of blood T cell repertoires in COVID-19 (dated by TCRdb to about 2020). Context from the whole study: Samples covering the acute and convalescent phases of COVID-19 were provided by collaborators in the United States, Italy and Spain. Where available, HLA class I and class II types were taken from metadata supplied by the sample provider and were not determined by assay-based typing. A freely available public database, intended as a resource for researchers studying the immune response to SARS-CoV-2, is where the repertoires were released. The samples were drawn from the first 160 participants of the ongoing ImmuneRACE study and from under 1,500 subjects provided by 6 global collaborators. A de-identified subject ID, COVID-19 status, age in years and sex were almost always included in the sample metadata. The dataset comprised deeply sampled blood TCRbeta repertoires from subjects exposed to, actively infected with, or recovered from COVID-19. The prospective study material was composed of cDNA or gDNA derived from T cells, B-cell-depleted T cells, or PBMCs. Paper-wide results and their limitations: How much clinical and demographic metadata was included differed by source and by participant, and the metadata was provided uncurated.

The immunoSEQ Assay, a bias-controlled multiplex PCR, was used to amplify TCRbeta CDR3 regions from genomic DNA. The original pipeline was this. Nucleated cell counts per sample were estimated from amplification of reference gene primers within the assay. To quantify the absolute abundance of each unique TCRbeta CDR3 rearrangement, sequence reads were collapsed and filtered. For each sample, productive Simpson clonality was calculated as the square root of Simpson's diversity index across productive rearrangements. TCRdb re-hosts the immuneACCESS table, in-frame sequences only. Its copies lack some clones; in the studies checked, an unresolved V gene accounts for under half of them, and the cause for the rest is not known. The V and J calls and the clone size are those of that table, but D and trimming were determined from the DNA. In all, the sample holds some 200,000 clones, and 75% to 90% of those were seen once. 7.5% to 10% of the sample is held by the ten biggest clonotypes.

For this clone: It lacks a known antigen. There are no base qualities to consult, and no much larger clone falls within one base.

Participants in the prospective study were aged about 18 to 95 years, lived in more than 20 United States geographic areas, and enrolled through a virtual design. To assign participants to cohorts, the prospective study relied on clinical history that participants themselves reported in a screening survey and a study questionnaire. Recovered participants in ImmuneRACE Cohort 3 were defined by two consecutive negative NP/OP PCR tests, clearance by a healthcare professional, or resolution of symptoms. In the prospective study, whole blood, serum and a nasopharyngeal or oropharyngeal swab were collected from each participant by mobile phlebotomists. Over a roughly 2-month period, participants in the prospective study had the option of providing additional blood draws and questionnaires. Prospective study blood samples were shipped either frozen or at room temperature before DNA extraction. The TCR sequence derives from a man aged 35 to 55 who had recovered from COVID-19. Sequencing was carried out using PBMCs or T cells enriched from blood (not recorded which).

The nucleotides are TGCGCCAGCAGTCCGGGACAGGGGGCGCGGTATGGCTACACCTTC. This yields the protein CASSPGQGARYGYTF. Recombination joined TRBV4-1 with TRBJ1-2, with 12 bases aligning to TRBD1. CDR3 length: 15 amino acids, cysteine to phenylalanine. Just CDR3 DNA is preserved here, 45 bases in frame from base 1. According to the germline V gene, CDR1 reads MGHRA and CDR2 reads YSYEKL. Germline trimming: 6 bases from V, 5 bases from J; junction bases outside gene matches: 7.